Detailed here is one T cell receptor beta chain. The antigen is undetermined. The source of the sample is a study of early stage breast cancer tumors. Study background: Each sample averaged approximately 10-fold read coverage. Study-level results: In about 90% of the 16 patients, blood comparison separated tumor from normal breast. Bulk DNA sequencing of unsorted cells missed chain pairing and markers.

Blood replicates held 0.5 ug DNA, tumor or normal breast around 1.5 ug, two each. Sequencing used immunoSEQ multiplex PCR; TCRdb keeps in-frame clones, though not all of them. The repertoire holds about 51,000 clones, with around 80% as singletons. Germline V lookup: CDR1 ENHRY, CDR2 SYGVKD. The CDR3 runs 16 residues. V dropped 0 bases and J dropped 6; count of bases not matched to a gene: 8. The source of this sequence is a person aged 35-49 years with breast cancer. The chain employs TRBV10-3 and TRBJ2-7; 10 bases are a match to TRBD1. The sample taken for sequencing was blood. The CDR3 here is CAISESGGTGDPEQYF. DNA of the CDR3: TGTGCCATCAGTGAGTCGGGAGGGACAGGGGATCCCGAGCAGTACTTC.